A selection of T cell receptor beta chains follows, all from one sample in a study of identical twins. TCRdb ran MiXCR on the 5' RACE reads and lists one entry per CDR3 protein. The sample lists 550,000 to 800,000 distinct CDR3 sequences, roughly 7.2% occurring once. The sample also formed part of further work on yellow fever vaccine responses in identical twins.

Sample: PBMCs. These receptors all stem from a woman younger than 35 in good health. CDR3s leave out the opening cysteine and the closing phenylalanine or tryptophan. D genes are given only for firm matches. Rows give clone size only sometimes, using once, few, many, or a class for an expanded clone.

TRBJ2-3	few	TRBV20-1	TRBD2	10	SASGGADTQY
TRBJ1-5	many	TRBV11-2	TRBD1	14	ASRDSGQGADQPQH
TRBJ2-1	many	TRBV12-3/TRBV12-4	TRBD2	13	ASTEGTSTYNEQF
TRBJ2-1	-	TRBV7-8	-	12	ASRQGISYNEQF
TRBJ1-3	many	TRBV29-1	-	10	SVSHTGNTIY
TRBJ2-1	many	TRBV7-2	-	14	ASSLTSKAPGNEQF
TRBJ2-7	few	TRBV20-1	-	9	SARDYVEQY
TRBJ2-3	many	TRBV7-9	-	11	ASSYSGTDTQY
TRBJ2-1	few	TRBV5-1	TRBD2	14	ASSLMGLPSGGEQF
TRBJ2-1	few	TRBV12-3/TRBV12-4	-	11	ASSLVGRAGRF
TRBJ2-1	-	TRBV12-3/TRBV12-4	TRBD1	14	ASRPPPTGTYNEQF
TRBJ2-5	-	TRBV7-7	-	11	ASSAQGVETQY
TRBJ2-3	-	TRBV12-3/TRBV12-4	-	12	ASSPTRVGNTQY
TRBJ2-2	many	TRBV9	TRBD2	13	ASSVAGGVTGELF
TRBJ2-5	few	TRBV7-3	TRBD2	13	ASSPLGGIQETQY
TRBJ2-2	few	TRBV5-6	-	13	ASSLTGQETGELF
TRBJ2-1	few	TRBV6-1	-	13	ASRGTWPYYNEQF
TRBJ2-7	few	TRBV27	TRBD2	12	ASGLGGSPYEQY
TRBJ2-1	-	TRBV7-9	-	11	ASSLPGPGEQF
TRBJ2-3	many	TRBV29-1	-	12	SVESGVAPDTQY
TRBJ2-3	many	TRBV6-5	-	11	ASRSGATDTQY
TRBJ2-2	few	TRBV4-1	-	15	ASSQDFTFVSTGELF
TRBJ1-1	few	TRBV3-1	TRBD1	13	ASSQGQGLDTEAF
TRBJ1-4	-	TRBV12-5	-	13	ASGPPQGMREKLF
TRBJ1-4	-	TRBV5-6	TRBD1	13	ASSWGQATNEKLF
TRBJ1-4	-	TRBV12-3/TRBV12-4	TRBD1	11	ASSAGGVEKLF
TRBJ2-7	-	TRBV29-1	TRBD2	11	SVAASGAYEQY
TRBJ2-3	few	TRBV27	-	14	ASSETSEPSTDTQY
TRBJ2-1	few	TRBV20-1	TRBD2	16	SARDRGLAGGPLNEQF
TRBJ2-3	many	TRBV12-3/TRBV12-4	TRBD2	14	ASSGSGGARTDTQY
TRBJ2-5	-	TRBV5-6	-	11	ASSPMDAETQY
TRBJ2-1	many	TRBV5-1	-	11	ASSLGPYNEQF
TRBJ2-1	few	TRBV28	-	11	ASSNFGDLQQF
TRBJ2-4	few	TRBV6-1	TRBD1	12	ASSPGTGRNIQY
TRBJ1-6	many	TRBV4-1	TRBD1	12	ASSPGTGNSPLH
TRBJ2-1	many	TRBV27	TRBD2	14	ASSSRTSGSYNEQF
TRBJ2-3	few	TRBV27	-	14	ASSPRWVGPPDTQY
TRBJ2-7	few	TRBV20-1	TRBD2	12	SASPSGDLYEQY
TRBJ2-3	many	TRBV27	TRBD2	15	ASAPRRLAGVADTQY
TRBJ1-2	few	TRBV6-1	TRBD1	13	ASSTGRGTGAGYT
TRBJ1-1	many	TRBV7-9	TRBD1	15	ASSLGTGGFGSTEAF
TRBJ2-1	-	TRBV10-3	TRBD1	14	AIRPTGTDTYNEQF
TRBJ2-2	-	TRBV10-3	-	12	AISERANTGELF
TRBJ1-2	-	TRBV28	TRBD1	13	ASSSHSTGDYGYT
TRBJ2-1	few	TRBV28	TRBD1	14	ASSLPTGWGYNEQF
TRBJ2-1	few	TRBV29-1	TRBD2	13	SVALAGVSYNEQF
TRBJ2-1	-	TRBV2	-	12	ASVGGRSYNEQF
TRBJ2-5	many	TRBV12-3/TRBV12-4	TRBD2	15	ASTPRTSGASGETQY
TRBJ2-1	few	TRBV3-1	TRBD2	17	ASSPRAGLAGGGYNEQF
TRBJ2-3	few	TRBV14	TRBD2	13	ASSRSGRKVDTQY
TRBJ1-1	many	TRBV7-9	TRBD1	12	ASSSDRMNTEAF
TRBJ2-2	-	TRBV11-2	-	12	ASSLEALTGELF
TRBJ2-6	-	TRBV7-9	-	13	ASSAASAGANVLT
TRBJ1-1	few	TRBV24-1	TRBD1	13	SARGQNRLNTEAF